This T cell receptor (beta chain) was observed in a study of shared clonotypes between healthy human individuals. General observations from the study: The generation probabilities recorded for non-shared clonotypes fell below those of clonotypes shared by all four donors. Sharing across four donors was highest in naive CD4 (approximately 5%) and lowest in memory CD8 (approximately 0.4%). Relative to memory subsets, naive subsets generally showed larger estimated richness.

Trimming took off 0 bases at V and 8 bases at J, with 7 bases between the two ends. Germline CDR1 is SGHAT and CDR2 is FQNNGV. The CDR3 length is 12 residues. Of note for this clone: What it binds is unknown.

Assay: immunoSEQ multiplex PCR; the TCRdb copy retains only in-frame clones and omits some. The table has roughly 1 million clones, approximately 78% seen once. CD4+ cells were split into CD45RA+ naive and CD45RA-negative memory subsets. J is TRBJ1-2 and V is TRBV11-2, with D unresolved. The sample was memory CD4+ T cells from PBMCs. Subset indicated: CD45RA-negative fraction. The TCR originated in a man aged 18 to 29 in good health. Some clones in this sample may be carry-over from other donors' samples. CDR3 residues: CASSLDGRGYTF. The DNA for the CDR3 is TGTGCCAGCAGCTTAGATGGCCGGGGCTACACCTTC.